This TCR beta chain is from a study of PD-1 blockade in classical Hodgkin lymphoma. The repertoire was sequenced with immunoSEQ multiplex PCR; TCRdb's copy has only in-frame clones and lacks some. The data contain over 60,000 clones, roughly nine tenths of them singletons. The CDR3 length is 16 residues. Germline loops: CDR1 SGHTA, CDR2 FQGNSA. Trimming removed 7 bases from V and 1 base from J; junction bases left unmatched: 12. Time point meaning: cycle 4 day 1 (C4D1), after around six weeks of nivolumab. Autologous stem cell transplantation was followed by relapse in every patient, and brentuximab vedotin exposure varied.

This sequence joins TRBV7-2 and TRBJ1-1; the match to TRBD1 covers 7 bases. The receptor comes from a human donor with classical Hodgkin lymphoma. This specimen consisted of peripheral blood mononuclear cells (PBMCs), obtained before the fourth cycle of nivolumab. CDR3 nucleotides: TGTGCCAGCACTGTCGACAGGGTAGCTAGGAACACTGAAGCTTTCTTT. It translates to CASTVDRVARNTEAFF.